Described below is a single T cell receptor (beta chain) sequence and its context. Antigen specificity is unknown. The data stem from a study of regulatory T cells in long-lasting Graves disease. The overall study: The definition of persistent Graves' disease was over 5 years of antithyroid drugs with positive TSH receptor antibodies. Overall study results and limits: Persistent Graves' patients had lower TCR diversity than newly diagnosed ones.

With iRepertoire HTBI primers and Arm-PCR of CDR3 regions, TCR beta libraries were built. TCRdb re-derived calls from the multiplex PCR reads in MiXCR, one entry per CDR3 protein. The sample includes 420,000 or so distinct CDR3 sequences, 20% to 30% seen only once; the top ten take over 25%. Time point: persistent/refractory GD, antithyroid drugs over 5 years with positive TRAb. Extracted PBMC RNA gave rise to the TCR library. Patients met American Thyroid Association criteria for Graves' disease. V was pared by 2 bases and J by 2 bases, with 23 bases between. The V gene's germline CDR1 is SGHTA and CDR2 FQGNSA. The CDR3 spans 19 residues.

This TCR was sampled from a female donor with Graves disease. V gene TRBV7-2 combines with J gene TRBJ2-3; D is tentatively TRBD1 or TRBD2 (5 bases each). Specimen: peripheral blood mononuclear cells (PBMCs), collected when the disease was refractory, from a patient treated with antithyroid drugs. The CDR3 DNA is TGTGCCAGCAGCTTACCGGGGACCACAAGGATGTTTTACACAGATACGCAGTATTTT. This encodes CASSLPGTTRMFYTDTQYF. Combining the CDR3 with reference TRBV7-2 and TRBJ2-3 gives the whole variable domain GAGVSQSPSNKVTEKGKDVELRCDPISGHTALYWYRQSLGQGLEFLIYFQGNSAPDKSGLPSDRFSAERTGGSVSTLTIQRTQQEDSAVYLCASSLPGTTRMFYTDTQYFGPGTRLTVL.